This TCR beta chain was captured by sequencing in a study of blood T cell repertoires in COVID-19. Study overall: Samples taken during acute and convalescent COVID-19 were collected in the United States, Italy and Spain.

Some clones are missing from TCRdb's copy, which holds only in-frame ones; the method was immunoSEQ multiplex PCR. The sample has 70,000 to 100,000 clones, almost 85% seen once. V was cut by 0 bases and J by 8 bases, with 13 bases left in between. The CDR3 is 15 residues long. The germline CDR1 and CDR2 sequences are LGHNA and YNFKEQ. The sequence derives from a man aged 50-59 years with active or convalescent COVID-19. Source material: peripheral blood. The V call is TRBV4-2, the J call TRBJ2-2, with D possibly being TRBD2 (6 bases). In DNA form, the CDR3 reads TGTGCCAGCAGCCAAGATCCCCTAGCGACGGGGGAGCTGTTTTTT. It is translated as CASSQDPLATGELFF.